This is a list of T cell receptor beta chains from one sample in a study of T cells in Graves' hyperthyroidism and ophthalmopathy. TCRdb reanalysed the multiplex PCR reads using MiXCR and keeps one entry per CDR3 protein. Here the sample spans approximately 600,000 distinct CDR3 sequences, less than 25% being singletons. Sequences were obtained from blood. These receptors originate from a man under 40 with Graves' ophthalmopathy. The CDR3 runs from the conserved cysteine through the conserved F or W. D genes are given only for firm matches. The size entry is marked missing in some rows and otherwise reads once, few, many or a size class.

abundance: few; j_gene: TRBJ2-6; v_gene: TRBV20-1; d_gene: NA; CDR3nt: TGCAGTGCTAGAGGGGACTCTGGGGCCAACGTCCTGACTTTC; CDR3aa: CSARGDSGANVLTF
abundance: NA; j_gene: TRBJ1-5; v_gene: TRBV4-1; d_gene: NA; CDR3nt: TGCGCCAGCAGCCAAAACTTTGCAGGGAGTACTCAGCCCCAGCATTTT; CDR3aa: CASSQNFAGSTQPQHF
abundance: few; j_gene: TRBJ2-7; v_gene: TRBV27; d_gene: NA; CDR3nt: TGTGCCAGCAAAGAGTCAACAGACTCCTACGAGCAGTACTTC; CDR3aa: CASKESTDSYEQYF
abundance: NA; j_gene: TRBJ2-1; v_gene: TRBV6-2/TRBV6-3; d_gene: NA; CDR3nt: TGTGCCAGCAGTTACACCCCTCGCCATGAGCAGTTCTTC; CDR3aa: CASSYTPRHEQFF
abundance: many; j_gene: TRBJ2-5; v_gene: TRBV6-6; d_gene: NA; CDR3nt: TGTGCCAGCAGTTACCGGCCAGGGCGCCACCAAGAGACCCAGTACTTC; CDR3aa: CASSYRPGRHQETQYF
abundance: NA; j_gene: TRBJ2-1; v_gene: TRBV27; d_gene: TRBD2; CDR3nt: TGTGCCAGCAGGGGACTAGCGGGAGTTATCTGGGATGAGCAGTTCTTC; CDR3aa: CASRGLAGVIWDEQFF
abundance: NA; j_gene: TRBJ2-2; v_gene: TRBV7-3; d_gene: TRBD2; CDR3nt: TGTGCCAGCAGCGCCCTAGCGGGAAACACCGGGGAGCTGTTTTTT; CDR3aa: CASSALAGNTGELFF
abundance: NA; j_gene: TRBJ2-7; v_gene: TRBV6-2/TRBV6-3; d_gene: TRBD1; CDR3nt: TGTGCCAGCAGTGTTCGGACAGGGCCCTCCTACGAGCAGTACTTC; CDR3aa: CASSVRTGPSYEQYF
abundance: NA; j_gene: TRBJ2-1; v_gene: TRBV5-1; d_gene: TRBD2; CDR3nt: TGCGCCAGCAGCCGAGCGGGAGCCTTCTCCTACAATGAGCAGTTCTTC; CDR3aa: CASSRAGAFSYNEQFF
abundance: NA; j_gene: TRBJ2-7; v_gene: TRBV19; d_gene: NA; CDR3nt: TGTGCCAGTAGCCCTAACGGGGGACACGAGCAGTACTTC; CDR3aa: CASSPNGGHEQYF
abundance: NA; j_gene: TRBJ2-3; v_gene: TRBV28; d_gene: TRBD1; CDR3nt: TGTGCCAGCACCCCGGGACAGAGCACAGATACGCAGTATTTT; CDR3aa: CASTPGQSTDTQYF
abundance: NA; j_gene: TRBJ2-3; v_gene: TRBV7-3; d_gene: NA; CDR3nt: TGTGCCAGCAGCTTAACCACACCAGATACGCAGTATTTT; CDR3aa: CASSLTTPDTQYF
abundance: NA; j_gene: TRBJ1-6; v_gene: TRBV6-1; d_gene: NA; CDR3nt: TGTGCCAGCAGGGACCAGGGACGCAACTATAATTCACCCCTCCACTTT; CDR3aa: CASRDQGRNYNSPLHF
abundance: NA; j_gene: TRBJ2-7; v_gene: TRBV28; d_gene: TRBD2; CDR3nt: TGTGCCAGCAGTTTAACTACTAGCGGGATCCTTTACGAGCAGTACTTC; CDR3aa: CASSLTTSGILYEQYF
abundance: many; j_gene: TRBJ2-3; v_gene: TRBV30; d_gene: TRBD2; CDR3nt: TGTGCCTGGAGTGTCGTCGGGGGGACAGATACGCAGTATTTT; CDR3aa: CAWSVVGGTDTQYF
abundance: NA; j_gene: TRBJ2-3; v_gene: TRBV20-1; d_gene: TRBD2; CDR3nt: TGCAGTGCTCGGACTAGCGCCCGCAAGGGCCACACAGATACGCAGTATTTT; CDR3aa: CSARTSARKGHTDTQYF
abundance: few; j_gene: TRBJ2-4; v_gene: TRBV9; d_gene: NA; CDR3nt: TGTGCCAGCAGCGTAGACCTAGATAACATTCAGTACTTC; CDR3aa: CASSVDLDNIQYF
abundance: few; j_gene: TRBJ2-7; v_gene: TRBV27; d_gene: TRBD2; CDR3nt: TGTGCCAGCAGCCGGGGGGGGGTTACCCACGAGCAGTACTTC; CDR3aa: CASSRGGVTHEQYF
abundance: many; j_gene: TRBJ1-5; v_gene: TRBV3-1; d_gene: TRBD1; CDR3nt: TGTGCCAGCAGCTCCACAGGGGATCATAGCAATCAGCCCCAGCATTTT; CDR3aa: CASSSTGDHSNQPQHF
abundance: NA; j_gene: TRBJ2-2; v_gene: TRBV6-1; d_gene: TRBD2; CDR3nt: TGTGCCAGCAGTACGACTAGCGGGAGCGGTGGCGGGGAGCTGTTTTTT; CDR3aa: CASSTTSGSGGGELFF
abundance: many; j_gene: TRBJ1-1; v_gene: TRBV3-1; d_gene: NA; CDR3nt: TGTGCCAGCGCGAGAGGGACTGAAGCTTTCTTT; CDR3aa: CASARGTEAFF
abundance: many; j_gene: TRBJ2-3; v_gene: TRBV7-8; d_gene: TRBD1; CDR3nt: TGTGCCAGCAGCTTAGCGATACAGGGGGTCGGCACCACAGATACGCAGTATTTT; CDR3aa: CASSLAIQGVGTTDTQYF
abundance: few; j_gene: TRBJ2-7; v_gene: TRBV28; d_gene: TRBD1; CDR3nt: TGTGCCAGCAGTTTCTCACCGGGACAGATTCTCTACGAGCAGTACTTC; CDR3aa: CASSFSPGQILYEQYF
abundance: few; j_gene: TRBJ1-5; v_gene: TRBV18; d_gene: NA; CDR3nt: TGTGCCAGCTCCCCGTCTATAGATCAGCCCCAGCATTTT; CDR3aa: CASSPSIDQPQHF
abundance: few; j_gene: TRBJ2-1; v_gene: TRBV20-1; d_gene: NA; CDR3nt: TGCAGTGCGCCAGGGCTTGACAATGAGCAGTTCTTC; CDR3aa: CSAPGLDNEQFF
abundance: once; j_gene: TRBJ2-1; v_gene: TRBV20-1; d_gene: NA; CDR3nt: TGCAGTGCCAGCCCAGGGACTTACAATGAGCAGTTCTTC; CDR3aa: CSASPGTYNEQFF
abundance: many; j_gene: TRBJ2-7; v_gene: TRBV6-1; d_gene: NA; CDR3nt: TGTGCCAGCAGTGAAGCGGGACACTTGCCTTACGAGCAGTACTTC; CDR3aa: CASSEAGHLPYEQYF